This TCR beta chain appears in the sequencing data of a study of blood T cell repertoires in COVID-19. As for the study in general: The United States, Italy and Spain supplied acute and convalescent COVID-19 samples. T cells, B-cell-depleted T cells, or PBMCs provided the cDNA or gDNA that served as material.

This clone was counted a few times. CDR1 SEHNR and CDR2 FQNEAQ come from the germline V gene (reference sequence). After removal of 4 bases from V and 8 bases from J, the junction contained 8 bases not matched to a gene. The CDR3 extends over 14 amino acids. Per the study methods: Amplification from reference gene primers served as the basis for estimated nucleated cell counts. This table comes from immunoSEQ multiplex PCR, and its TCRdb copy is limited to in-frame clones, with some not included. The V and J calls and clone size were taken over from that table, and D and trimming were inferred from the DNA. Of fewer than 200,000 clones listed, approximately 86% were seen once; the top ten hold approximately 1.1%.

The genes are TRBV7-9 and TRBJ1-2; TRBD1 matches 9 bases. Material for sequencing was peripheral blood. The source of this sequence is a man aged 60 to 69 who had recovered from COVID-19. The CDR3 DNA follows: TGTGCCAGCAGCTACCCGGGACAGGGTTCGGGCTACACCTTC. This sequence encodes CASSYPGQGSGYTF.